This passage covers 6 T cell receptor beta chains from one sample sequenced in a study of T cell responses to AZD1222 COVID-19 vaccine. Assay: immunoSEQ multiplex PCR; the TCRdb copy retains only in-frame clones and omits some. The table shows about 100,000 clones, with roughly 91% occurring only once. The sequencing here drew on peripheral blood, taken on day 0 of AZD1222 vaccination. The receptors were sampled from an adult in good health.

This chain's CDR3 is CASSLAPGQSYGYTF. The DNA of the CDR3 is TGTGCCAGCAGCTTAGCCCCTGGACAGTCCTATGGCTACACCTTC. The chain employs TRBV7-6 and TRBJ1-2; D perhaps matches TRBD1 (6 bases). Trimming took off 0 bases at V and 4 bases at J, with 12 bases between the two ends. The length of the CDR3 is 15 residues. The germline V gene has CDR1 SGHVS and CDR2 FNYEAQ.

V gene TRBV11-2 combines with J gene TRBJ1-3, with D possibly matching TRBD1 (5 bases). Trimming stripped 1 base from V and 2 bases from J, with 6 bases between. The germline CDR1 and CDR2 sequences are SGHAT and FQNNGV. This CDR3 region has 14 residues. This CDR3 reads CASSLGGAGNTIYF. CDR3 DNA: TGTGCCAGCAGCTTAGGGGGGGCTGGAAACACCATATATTTT.

Only one count was recorded for this clone. The gene calls are TRBV5-4 and TRBJ2-3, with D unclear. Trimming took off 1 base at V and 0 bases at J, with 0 bases between the two ends. Germline CDR1 and CDR2: SGHNT and YYREEE (reference sequence). This CDR3 is 12 amino acids long. CDR3 in DNA: TGTGCCAGCAGCTTGAGCACAGATACGCAGTATTTT. Protein product: CASSLSTDTQYF.

The rearrangement joins TRBV27 to TRBJ1-2; 8 bases line up with TRBD1. Unmatched junction bases numbered 5, after V lost 2 bases and J lost 6 bases. Germline CDR1 and CDR2: MNHEY and SMNVEV (reference sequence). CDR3 size: 14 residues. The CDR3 reads CASSLLTGQDGYTF. The CDR3 DNA follows: TGTGCCAGCAGTTTACTAACGGGACAGGATGGCTACACCTTC.

The chain uses TRBV30 and TRBJ2-7, with TRBD1 identical over 9 bases. After removal of 1 base from V and 3 bases from J, the junction contained 7 bases not matched to a gene. CDR3 length equals 15 residues. Germline CDR1 reads GTSNPN; CDR2 reads SVGIG (reference sequence). CDR3 sequence (DNA): TGTGCCTGGAGTGGAGGCCGGGACAGGGTCTACGAGCAGTACTTC. Translating gives CAWSGGRDRVYEQYF.

The V call is TRBV6-1, the J call TRBJ1-5; D is unclear. The CDR3 has 17 residues. Germline V gene sequence: CDR1 MNHNS, CDR2 SASEGT. The V gene lost 2 bases and the J gene lost 3 bases, with 17 bases spanning the gap. CDR3 in amino acids: CASSESVTGPPNQPQHF. CDR3 coding DNA: TGTGCCAGCAGTGAAAGCGTAACCGGGCCCCCCAATCAGCCCCAGCATTTT.